This T cell receptor beta chain is drawn from a study of T cell responses to AZD1222 COVID-19 vaccine. Whole-study results and caveats: White British ancestry dominated among donors, who included more females, and clonal diversity was possibly underestimated. Baseline seropositivity occurred in only 5 to 7 AZD1222 recipients.

The CDR3 loop spans 15 amino acids. CDR1 is MNHEY, CDR2 SMNVEV, per germline (reference sequence). Deletions cut 4 bases from V and 5 bases from J, with 17 bases between. The table came from immunoSEQ multiplex PCR; TCRdb's copy has only in-frame clones and leaves some out. Counted here are roughly 150,000 clones, roughly nine tenths occurring once; the ten biggest clones make up about 2%. Regarding this clone: The antigen is not known.

The receptor's source is an adult in good health. The chain links TRBV27 to TRBJ2-5, with D possibly being TRBD1 (6 bases). Sequencing used peripheral blood, obtained on day 0 of AZD1222 vaccination. CDR3 in DNA: TGTGCCAGCAGTTCCAGACAGGCCCCAGGGGAGACCCAGTACTTC. It specifies CASSSRQAPGETQYF.